The following is a T cell receptor (beta chain) sequence with its context. This clone's antigen is unknown. Base-call qualities are not available, and no considerably larger clone is one nucleotide away. V and J lose 7 bases and 3 bases, and a span of 10 bases separates them. The CDR3 runs 12 residues from the cysteine to the phenylalanine. Only the CDR3 portion is preserved as DNA: 36 bases, with reading frame beginning at the first base. According to the germline V gene, CDR1 reads MNHEY and CDR2 reads SVGAGI. These data belong to a study of B cell selection in AIRE deficiency (dated by TCRdb to between 2017 and 2020). In terms of the full investigation: Researchers compared TCRbeta repertoires of sorted blood CD4+ conventional T cells and regulatory T cells in AIRE-deficient patients with those in healthy controls. The TCR-sequenced cohort comprised about five AIRE-deficient APECED patients and about five healthy control donors. Summary of the overall study and its limitations: Roughly a third of the Treg TCRbeta sequences shared among healthy donors were found in patient Tconv cells, which suggests that Treg-biased clones were diverted into the Tconv compartment. Of approximately 3,900 shared Treg TCRbeta sequences, 30% to 40% were shared only among healthy donors and around 10% only among patients, suggesting less efficient Treg selection without AIRE. In terms of TCRBV gene usage, CDR3 length and TCR diversity, Tconv and Treg cells from AIRE-deficient patients looked similar to Tconv and Treg cells from healthy donors. Only TCRbeta chains were sequenced; roughly two fifths of shared healthy-donor Treg sequences also occurred in healthy Tconv, possibly because of differing TCRalpha chains. Shared Treg sequences had shorter CDR3s, which reflects a bias toward rearrangements containing few non-templated nucleotide insertions.

Regulatory T cells were sorted as CD4+CD25hiCD127low/negative cells. APECED syndrome was present in the AIRE-deficient patients. Tconv and Treg cells for TCRbeta sequencing were sorted on a FACSAria flow cytometer. Sorted cells were collected in 5-ml round-bottom polystyrene tubes, and dry cell pellets were stored frozen at -80 degrees C prior to sequencing. The immunoSEQ platform was used for TCRbeta chain sequencing. In the authors' own workflow: Roughly 5.7x10^4 distinct TCRbeta sequences from patients and roughly 9.6x10^4 from healthy donors were obtained from pooled Treg repertoires. Treg TCRbeta sequences found in two or more individuals were classed as public, and these public Treg TCRbeta sequences were then looked for in Tconv repertoires. Group differences were tested with Mann-Whitney U tests and Bonferroni-Dunn correction in GraphPad Prism 7.03. TCRdb re-hosts the immuneACCESS table, in-frame sequences only. Its copies lack some clones; in the studies checked, an unresolved V gene accounts for under half of them, and the cause for the rest is not known. That table supplies the V and J calls and clone size; D and trimming were determined from the DNA. A total of 15,000 or so clones appear in this sample, 85% to 95% of them only once. The biggest ten clones account for around 1.1% of the sample.

The sequenced material came from Tregs sorted from PBMCs. The V and J genes are TRBV6-5 and TRBJ2-7; TRBD2 could be the D gene, as 5 bases match. This receptor was identified in a human donor with AIRE deficiency. The DNA sequence is given as TGTGCCAGCAACCACGGGGTCTACGAGCAGTACTTC. This sequence encodes CASNHGVYEQYF.